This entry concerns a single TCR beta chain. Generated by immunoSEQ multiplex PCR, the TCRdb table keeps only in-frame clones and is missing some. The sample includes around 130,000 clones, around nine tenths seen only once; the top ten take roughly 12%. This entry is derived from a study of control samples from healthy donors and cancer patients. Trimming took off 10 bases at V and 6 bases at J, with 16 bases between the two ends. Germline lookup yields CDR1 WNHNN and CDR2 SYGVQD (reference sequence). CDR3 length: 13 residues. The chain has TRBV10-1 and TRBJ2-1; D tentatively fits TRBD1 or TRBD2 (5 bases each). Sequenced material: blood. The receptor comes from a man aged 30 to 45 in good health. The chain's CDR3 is CATAERGPNEQFF. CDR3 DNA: TGCGCCACCGCCGAGAGGGGTCCCAATGAGCAGTTCTTC.